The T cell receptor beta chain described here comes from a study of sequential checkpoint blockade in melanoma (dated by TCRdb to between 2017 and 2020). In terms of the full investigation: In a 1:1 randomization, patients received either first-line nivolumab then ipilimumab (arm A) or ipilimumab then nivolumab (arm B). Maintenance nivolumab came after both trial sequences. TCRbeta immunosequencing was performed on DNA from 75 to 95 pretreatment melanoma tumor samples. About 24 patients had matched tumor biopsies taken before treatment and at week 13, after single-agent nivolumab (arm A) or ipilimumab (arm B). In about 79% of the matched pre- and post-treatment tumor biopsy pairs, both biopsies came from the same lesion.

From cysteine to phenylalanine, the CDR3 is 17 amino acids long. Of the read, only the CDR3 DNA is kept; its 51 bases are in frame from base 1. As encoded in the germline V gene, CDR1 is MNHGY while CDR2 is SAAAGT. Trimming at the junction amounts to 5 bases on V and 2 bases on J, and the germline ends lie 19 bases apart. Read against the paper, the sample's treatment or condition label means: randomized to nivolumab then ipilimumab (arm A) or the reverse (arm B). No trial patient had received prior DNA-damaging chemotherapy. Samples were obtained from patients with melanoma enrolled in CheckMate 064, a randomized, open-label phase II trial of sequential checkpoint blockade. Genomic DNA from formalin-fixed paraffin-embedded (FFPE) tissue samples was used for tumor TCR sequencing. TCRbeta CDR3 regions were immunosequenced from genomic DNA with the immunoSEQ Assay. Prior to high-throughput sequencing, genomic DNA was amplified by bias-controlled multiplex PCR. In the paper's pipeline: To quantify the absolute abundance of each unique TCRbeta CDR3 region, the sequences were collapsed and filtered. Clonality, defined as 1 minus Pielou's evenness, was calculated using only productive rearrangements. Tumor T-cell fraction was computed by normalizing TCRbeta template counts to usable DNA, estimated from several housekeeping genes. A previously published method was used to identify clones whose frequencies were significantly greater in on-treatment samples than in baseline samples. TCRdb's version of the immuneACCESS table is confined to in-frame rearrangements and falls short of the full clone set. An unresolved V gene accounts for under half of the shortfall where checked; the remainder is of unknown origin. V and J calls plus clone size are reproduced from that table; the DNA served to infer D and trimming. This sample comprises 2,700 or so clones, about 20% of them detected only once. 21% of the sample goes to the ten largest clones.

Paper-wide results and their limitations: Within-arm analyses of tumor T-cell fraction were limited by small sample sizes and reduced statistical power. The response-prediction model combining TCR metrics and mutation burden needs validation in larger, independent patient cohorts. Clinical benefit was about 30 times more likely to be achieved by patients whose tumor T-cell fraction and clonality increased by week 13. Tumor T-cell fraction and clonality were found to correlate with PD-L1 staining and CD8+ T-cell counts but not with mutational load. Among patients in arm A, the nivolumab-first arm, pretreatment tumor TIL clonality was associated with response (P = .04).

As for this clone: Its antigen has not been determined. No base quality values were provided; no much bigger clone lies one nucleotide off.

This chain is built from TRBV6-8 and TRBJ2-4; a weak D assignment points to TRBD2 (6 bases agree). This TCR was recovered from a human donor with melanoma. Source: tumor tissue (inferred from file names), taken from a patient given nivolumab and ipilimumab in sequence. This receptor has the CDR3 CASSPSRGGSTKNIQYF. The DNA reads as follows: TGTGCCAGCAGTCCTTCTCGTGGGGGGTCGACCAAAAACATTCAGTACTTC.